The 8 T cell receptor beta chains below all came from one sample that was sequenced in a study of T cell changes during pregnancy in multiple sclerosis. The table came from immunoSEQ multiplex PCR; TCRdb's copy has only in-frame clones and leaves some out. The sample gives around 60,000 clones, 92% of which show up once; around 3% is in the top ten. Material: peripheral blood, obtained in the third trimester of pregnancy. All receptors come from a female donor in good health, enrolled as a control in a pregnancy study.

CDR3 residues: CASTAGQGAGGYTF. In DNA, the CDR3 is TGTGCCAGTACCGCCGGACAGGGGGCGGGGGGCTACACCTTC. This sequence joins TRBV19 and TRBJ1-2; TRBD1 matches at 11 bases. Germline CDR1 reads LNHDA; CDR2 reads SQIVND (reference sequence). V trimming: 7 bases; J trimming: 8 bases; junction bases outside the gene matches: 9. The CDR3 is made up of 14 amino acids. The full variable domain, its missing parts supplied by reference TRBV19 and TRBJ1-2, is DGGITQSPKYLFRKEGQNVTLSCEQNLNHDAMYWYRQDPGQGLRLIYYSQIVNDFQKGDIAEGYSVSREKKESFPLTVTSAQKNPTAFYLCASTAGQGAGGYTFGSGTRLTVV.

V is TRBV7-8 and J is TRBJ1-5; D is undetermined. CDR1 SGHVS and CDR2 FQNEAQ come from the germline V gene. The CDR3 is made up of 15 amino acids. The V end was cut by 1 base, the J end by 7 bases, with 14 bases between. CDR3 in DNA: TGTGCCAGCAGCTTAGAAGCGGGCAGTAAGCAGCCCCAGCATTTT. This encodes CASSLEAGSKQPQHF.

V is TRBV28 and J is TRBJ2-7; 8 nucleotides match TRBD1. V was pared by 7 bases and J by 5 bases, with 10 bases of the junction left unmatched. Germline lookup yields CDR1 MDHEN and CDR2 SYDVKM. The CDR3 has 14 amino acids. The CDR3 sequence: CASIFSGGFNEQYF. CDR3 in DNA: TGTGCCAGCATTTTCTCAGGGGGCTTCAACGAGCAGTACTTC. The variable domain in full, with the rest retrieved from reference TRBV28 and TRBJ2-7, is DVKVTQSSRYLVKRTGEKVFLECVQDMDHENMFWYRQDPGLGLRLIYFSYDVKMKEKGDIPEGYSVSREKKERFSLILESASTNQTSMYLCASIFSGGFNEQYFGPGTRLTVT.

V and J are TRBV5-5 and TRBJ1-5; 7 nucleotides align to TRBD1. The CDR3 covers 16 residues. Germline-derived CDR1 and CDR2 are SGHKS and YYEKEE (reference sequence). J was trimmed by 1 base and V by 5 bases; bases with no gene match: 9. In nucleotides, the CDR3 is TGTGCCAGCAGATCTTCCGGGACAGAGAGCAATCAGCCCCAGCATTTT. The encoded protein is CASRSSGTESNQPQHF.

Only one count was recorded for this clone. This sequence joins TRBV18 and TRBJ2-3, with 9 positions matching TRBD1. The germline gives CDR1 KGHSH, CDR2 LQKENI. Trimming took 3 bases from V and 1 from J; bases not matched to a gene: 5. The CDR3 loop spans 16 amino acids. DNA for the CDR3: TGTGCCAGCTCACCCAACACAGGGGGCGGCACAGATACGCAGTATTTT. Translating gives CASSPNTGGGTDTQYF.

CDR3 amino acids: CASNSAGMNTEAFF. The CDR3 DNA follows: TGTGCCAGTAATTCGGCGGGAATGAACACTGAAGCTTTCTTT. The chain has TRBV19 and TRBJ1-1; D not certain. The CDR3 extends over 14 amino acids. Trimming left V 7 bases short and J 0 bases short, with 12 bases between. The V gene's germline CDR1 is LNHDA and CDR2 SQIVND (reference sequence).

This clone was observed a single time. The gene calls are TRBV5-7 and TRBJ1-2; D perhaps matches TRBD1 (6 bases). TRBV5-7 is an ORF for which the function is uncertain. The CDR3 totals 11 residues. Trimming cost V 6 bases and J 8 bases, with 11 bases left between them. Here the CDR3 DNA reads TGTGCCAGCAACCTGAGGGGGGGCTACACCTTC. Translated: CASNLRGGYTF.

The J gene is TRBJ2-3, the V gene TRBV7-2; 7 nucleotides match TRBD2. The CDR3 consists of 15 residues. Trimming removed 4 bases from V and 3 bases from J; junction bases left unmatched: 7. CDR1 and CDR2 (germline): SGHTA, FQGNSA. The CDR3 here is CASSSVAGRTDTQYF. CDR3 DNA: TGTGCCAGCAGCTCGGTAGCGGGCCGAACAGATACGCAGTATTTT.